This TCR beta chain was sequenced in a study of T cells in Graves' hyperthyroidism and ophthalmopathy. About the study: The blood sample was taken at first diagnosis, before treatment began. Study outcomes and limitations: Researchers found most expanded thyroid clonotypes above 0.001 in blood as well. A model of 13 V-J features distinguished ophthalmopathy from stable hyperthyroidism. Prediction of ophthalmopathy progression came a median roughly 6.6 months pre-onset.

Worth noting for this clonotype: What it binds is unknown.

Using RNA transcripts as the source, TCR beta CDR3 regions were amplified. Researchers ran a first-round RT-PCR on the TCR CDR3 using the HTBI primer set. MiXCR, applied by TCRdb to the multiplex PCR reads, yields one record per CDR3 protein. The sample has about 360,000 distinct CDR3 sequences, 13% seen once. Sequences were obtained from blood. The receptor was derived from a woman aged 18 to 35 with Graves' hyperthyroidism.

Written as DNA, the CDR3 is TGTGCCAGCAGTTATGCCCGAGGGTATAATCAGCCCCAGCATTTT. Protein sequence: CASSYARGYNQPQHF. This chain joins TRBV6-1 and TRBJ1-5; no firm D call. Germline loops: CDR1 MNHNS, CDR2 SASEGT. The CDR3 has 15 amino acids. The V and J ends lost 5 bases and 4 bases respectively, with 15 bases between them.